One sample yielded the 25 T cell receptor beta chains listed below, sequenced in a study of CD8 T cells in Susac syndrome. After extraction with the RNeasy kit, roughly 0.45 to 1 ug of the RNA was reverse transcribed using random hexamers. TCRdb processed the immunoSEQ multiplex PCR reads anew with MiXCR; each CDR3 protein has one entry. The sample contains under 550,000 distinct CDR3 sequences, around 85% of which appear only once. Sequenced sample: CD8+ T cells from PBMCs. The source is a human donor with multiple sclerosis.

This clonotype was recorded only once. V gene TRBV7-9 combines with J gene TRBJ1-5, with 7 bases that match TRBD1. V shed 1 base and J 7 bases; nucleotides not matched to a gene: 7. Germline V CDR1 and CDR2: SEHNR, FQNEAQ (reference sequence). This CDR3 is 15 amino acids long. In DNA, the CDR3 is TGTGCCAGCAGCTTAGAGGAGGGGGCTGACCAGCCCCAGCATTTT. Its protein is CASSLEEGADQPQHF.

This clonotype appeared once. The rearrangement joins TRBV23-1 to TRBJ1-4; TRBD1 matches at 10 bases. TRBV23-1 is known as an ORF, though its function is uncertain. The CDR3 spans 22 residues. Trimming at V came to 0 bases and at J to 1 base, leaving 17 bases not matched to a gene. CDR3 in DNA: TGCGCCAGCAGTCAATCGACGAAACCGGGACAGGGGCGCCGAAGAACTAATGAAAAACTGTTTTTT. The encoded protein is CASSQSTKPGQGRRRTNEKLFF.

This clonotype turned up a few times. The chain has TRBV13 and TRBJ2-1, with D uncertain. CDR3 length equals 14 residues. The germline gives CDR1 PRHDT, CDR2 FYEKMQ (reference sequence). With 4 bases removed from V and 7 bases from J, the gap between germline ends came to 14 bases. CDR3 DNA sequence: TGTGCCAGCAGCTCTACCACAAATCGTAATGAGCAGTTCTTC. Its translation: CASSSTTNRNEQFF.

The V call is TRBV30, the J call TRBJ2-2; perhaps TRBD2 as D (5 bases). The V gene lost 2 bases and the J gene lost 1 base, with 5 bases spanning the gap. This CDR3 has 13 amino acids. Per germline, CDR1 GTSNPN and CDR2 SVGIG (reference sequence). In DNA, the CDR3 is TGTGCCTGGAGTCGGGAGAACACCGGGGAGCTGTTTTTT. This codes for CAWSRENTGELFF.

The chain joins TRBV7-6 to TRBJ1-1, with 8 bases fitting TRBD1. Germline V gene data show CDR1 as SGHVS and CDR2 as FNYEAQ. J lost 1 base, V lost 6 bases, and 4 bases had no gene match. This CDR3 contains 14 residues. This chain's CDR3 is CASRTGAGNTEAFF. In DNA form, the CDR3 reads TGTGCCAGCAGGACAGGGGCGGGGAACACTGAAGCTTTCTTT.

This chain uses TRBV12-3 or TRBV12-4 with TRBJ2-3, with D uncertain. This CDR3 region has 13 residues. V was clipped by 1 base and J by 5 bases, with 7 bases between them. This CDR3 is CASSLVVGDTQYF. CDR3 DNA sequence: TGTGCCAGCAGTTTAGTGGTGGGAGATACGCAGTATTTT.

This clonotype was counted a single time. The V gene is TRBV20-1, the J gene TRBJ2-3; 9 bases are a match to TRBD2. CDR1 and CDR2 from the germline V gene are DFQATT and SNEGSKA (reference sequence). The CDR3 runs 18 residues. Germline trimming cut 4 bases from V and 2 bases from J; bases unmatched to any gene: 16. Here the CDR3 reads CSATFTPLLAGYTDTQYF. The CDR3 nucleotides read TGCAGTGCTACCTTTACCCCCCTACTAGCGGGTTACACAGATACGCAGTATTTT.

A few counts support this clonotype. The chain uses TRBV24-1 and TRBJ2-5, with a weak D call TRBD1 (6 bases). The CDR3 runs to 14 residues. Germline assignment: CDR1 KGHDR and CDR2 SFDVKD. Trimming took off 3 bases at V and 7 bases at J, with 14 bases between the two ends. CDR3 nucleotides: TGTGCCACCAGTGATACGGACAGCCCGGTGACCCAGTACTTC. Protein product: CATSDTDSPVTQYF.

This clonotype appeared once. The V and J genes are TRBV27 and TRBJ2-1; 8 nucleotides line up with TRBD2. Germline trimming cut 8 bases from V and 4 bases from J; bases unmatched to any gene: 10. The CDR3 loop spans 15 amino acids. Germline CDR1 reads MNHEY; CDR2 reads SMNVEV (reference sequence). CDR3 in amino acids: CASAPGGTPYNEQFF. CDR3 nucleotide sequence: TGTGCCAGCGCCCCGGGAGGGACTCCATACAATGAGCAGTTCTTC.

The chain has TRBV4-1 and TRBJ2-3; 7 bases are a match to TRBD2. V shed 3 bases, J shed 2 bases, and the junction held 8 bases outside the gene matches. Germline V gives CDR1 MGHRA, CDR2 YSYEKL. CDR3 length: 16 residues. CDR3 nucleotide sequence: TGCGCCAGCAGCCACACGGAGGGACTACCCACAGATACGCAGTATTTT. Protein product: CASSHTEGLPTDTQYF.

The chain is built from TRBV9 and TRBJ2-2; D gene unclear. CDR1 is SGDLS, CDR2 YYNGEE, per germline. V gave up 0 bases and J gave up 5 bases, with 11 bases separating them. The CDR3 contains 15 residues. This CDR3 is CASSVGLTWTGELFF. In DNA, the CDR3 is TGTGCCAGCAGCGTAGGCCTGACTTGGACCGGGGAGCTGTTTTTT. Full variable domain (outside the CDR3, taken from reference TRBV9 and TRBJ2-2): DSGVTQTPKHLITATGQRVTLRCSPRSGDLSVYWYQQSLDQGLQFLIQYYNGEERAKGNILERFSAQQFPDLHSELNLSSLELGDSALYFCASSVGLTWTGELFFGEGSRLTVL.

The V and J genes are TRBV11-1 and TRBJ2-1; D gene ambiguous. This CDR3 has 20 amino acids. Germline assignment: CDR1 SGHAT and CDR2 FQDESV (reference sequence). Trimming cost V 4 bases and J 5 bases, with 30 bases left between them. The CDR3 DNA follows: TGTGCCAGCAGCTCCTCTATAAAAACGACAAGAACGGTTTCTGACAATGAGCAGTTCTTC. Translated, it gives CASSSSIKTTRTVSDNEQFF.

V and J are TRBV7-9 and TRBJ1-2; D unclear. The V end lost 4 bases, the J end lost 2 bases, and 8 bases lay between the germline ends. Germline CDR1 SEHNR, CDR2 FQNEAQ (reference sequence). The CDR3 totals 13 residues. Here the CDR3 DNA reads TGTGCCAGCAGCTCGAGGCCGAACTATGGCTACACCTTC. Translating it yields CASSSRPNYGYTF. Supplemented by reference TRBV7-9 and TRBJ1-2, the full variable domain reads DTGVSQNPRHKITKRGQNVTFRCDPISEHNRLYWYRQTLGQGPEFLTYFQNEAQLEKSRLLSDRFSAERPKGSFSTLEIQRTEQGDSAMYLCASSSRPNYGYTFGSGTRLTVV.

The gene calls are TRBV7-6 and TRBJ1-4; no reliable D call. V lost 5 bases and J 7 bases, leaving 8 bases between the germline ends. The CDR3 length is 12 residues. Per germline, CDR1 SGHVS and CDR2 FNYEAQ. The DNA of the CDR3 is TGTGCCAGCAGCCCCCCGGGTGAAAAACTGTTTTTT. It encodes CASSPPGEKLFF.

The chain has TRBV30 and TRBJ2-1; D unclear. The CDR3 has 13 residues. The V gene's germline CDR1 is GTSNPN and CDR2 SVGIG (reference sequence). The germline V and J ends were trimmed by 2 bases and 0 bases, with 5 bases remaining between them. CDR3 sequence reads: CAWSIGSYNEQFF. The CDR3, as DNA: TGTGCCTGGAGTATCGGCTCCTACAATGAGCAGTTCTTC.

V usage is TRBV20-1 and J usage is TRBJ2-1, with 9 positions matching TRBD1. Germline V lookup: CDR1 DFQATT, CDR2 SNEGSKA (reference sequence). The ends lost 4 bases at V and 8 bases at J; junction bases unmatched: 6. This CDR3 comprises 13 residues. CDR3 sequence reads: CSATGTGIYEQFF. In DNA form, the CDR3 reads TGCAGTGCTACCGGGACAGGGATTTATGAGCAGTTCTTC.

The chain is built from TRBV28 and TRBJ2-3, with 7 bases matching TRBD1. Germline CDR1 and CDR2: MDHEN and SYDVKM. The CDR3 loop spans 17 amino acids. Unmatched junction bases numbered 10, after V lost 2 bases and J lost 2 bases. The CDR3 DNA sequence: TGTGCCAGCAGTTTACACCCGGGACAGAGGGACACAGATACGCAGTATTTT. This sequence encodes CASSLHPGQRDTDTQYF. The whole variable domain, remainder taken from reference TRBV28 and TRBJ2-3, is DVKVTQSSRYLVKRTGEKVFLECVQDMDHENMFWYRQDPGLGLRLIYFSYDVKMKEKGDIPEGYSVSREKKERFSLILESASTNQTSMYLCASSLHPGQRDTDTQYFGPGTRLTVL.

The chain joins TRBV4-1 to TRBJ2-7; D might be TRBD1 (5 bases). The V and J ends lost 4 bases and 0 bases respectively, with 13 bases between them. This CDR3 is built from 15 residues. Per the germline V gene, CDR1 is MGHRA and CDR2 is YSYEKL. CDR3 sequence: CASSPQQVVSYEQYF. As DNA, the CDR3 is TGCGCCAGCAGCCCCCAACAGGTAGTCTCCTACGAGCAGTACTTC.

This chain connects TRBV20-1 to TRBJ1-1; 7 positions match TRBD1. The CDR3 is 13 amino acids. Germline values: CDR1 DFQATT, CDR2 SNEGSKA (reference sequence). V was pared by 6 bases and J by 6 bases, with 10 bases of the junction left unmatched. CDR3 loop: CSALRGASPEAFF. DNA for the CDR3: TGCAGTGCCCTCAGGGGGGCATCTCCTGAAGCTTTCTTT.

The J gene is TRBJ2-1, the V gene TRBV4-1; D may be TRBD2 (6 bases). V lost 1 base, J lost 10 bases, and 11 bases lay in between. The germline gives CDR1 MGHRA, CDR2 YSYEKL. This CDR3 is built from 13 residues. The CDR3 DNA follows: TGCGCCAGCAGCCAAGTGGCTGCGGGAGAGCAGTTCTTC. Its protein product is CASSQVAAGEQFF.

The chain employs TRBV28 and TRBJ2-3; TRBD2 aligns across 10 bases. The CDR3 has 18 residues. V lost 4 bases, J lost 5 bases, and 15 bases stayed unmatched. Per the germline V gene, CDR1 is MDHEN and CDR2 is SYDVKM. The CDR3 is CASSSRWEREGQEDTQYF. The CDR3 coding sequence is TGTGCCAGCAGTTCGAGGTGGGAGCGGGAGGGCCAGGAAGATACGCAGTATTTT.

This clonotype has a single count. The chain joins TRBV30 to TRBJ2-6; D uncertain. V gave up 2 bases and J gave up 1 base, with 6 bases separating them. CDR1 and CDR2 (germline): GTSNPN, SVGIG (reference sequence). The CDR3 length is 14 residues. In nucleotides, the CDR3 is TGTGCCTGGAGTCTTGGGTCTGGGGCCAACGTCCTGACTTTC. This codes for CAWSLGSGANVLTF.

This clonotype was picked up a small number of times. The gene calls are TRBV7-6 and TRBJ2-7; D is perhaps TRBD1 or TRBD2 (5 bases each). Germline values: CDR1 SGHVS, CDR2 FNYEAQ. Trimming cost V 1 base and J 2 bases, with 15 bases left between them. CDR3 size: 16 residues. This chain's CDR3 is CASSLGSGTEPYEQYF. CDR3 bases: TGTGCCAGCAGCTTAGGGTCCGGGACGGAGCCCTACGAGCAGTACTTC.

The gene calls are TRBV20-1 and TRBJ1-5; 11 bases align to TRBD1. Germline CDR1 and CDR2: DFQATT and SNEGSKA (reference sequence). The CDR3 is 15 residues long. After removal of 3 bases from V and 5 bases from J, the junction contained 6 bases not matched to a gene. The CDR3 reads CSASPGTGGYQPQHF. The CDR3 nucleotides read TGCAGTGCTAGTCCCGGGACAGGGGGATATCAGCCCCAGCATTTT.

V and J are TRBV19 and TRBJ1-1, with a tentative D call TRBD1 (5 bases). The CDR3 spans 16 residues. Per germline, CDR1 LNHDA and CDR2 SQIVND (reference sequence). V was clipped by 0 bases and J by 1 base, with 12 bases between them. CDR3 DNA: TGTGCCAGTAGTATAGATGGAGGGGTTTCGAACACTGAAGCTTTCTTT. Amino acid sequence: CASSIDGGVSNTEAFF.